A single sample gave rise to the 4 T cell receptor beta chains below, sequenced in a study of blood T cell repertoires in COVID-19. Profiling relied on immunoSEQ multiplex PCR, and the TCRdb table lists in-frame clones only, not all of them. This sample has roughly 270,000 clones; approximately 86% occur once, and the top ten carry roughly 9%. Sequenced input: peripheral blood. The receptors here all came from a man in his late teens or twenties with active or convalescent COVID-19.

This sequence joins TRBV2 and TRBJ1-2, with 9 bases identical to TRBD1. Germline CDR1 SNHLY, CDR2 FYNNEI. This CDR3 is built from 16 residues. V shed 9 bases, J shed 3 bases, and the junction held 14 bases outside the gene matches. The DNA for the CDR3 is TGTGCCAGAAGCCCCAATACAGGGGGCGCCCACTATGGCTACACCTTC. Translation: CARSPNTGGAHYGYTF.

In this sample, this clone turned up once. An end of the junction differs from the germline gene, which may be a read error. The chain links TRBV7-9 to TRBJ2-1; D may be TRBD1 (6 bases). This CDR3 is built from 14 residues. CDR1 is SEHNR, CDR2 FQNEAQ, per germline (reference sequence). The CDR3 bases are TGTGCCAGCAGCGATAGGGACAACTACTATGAGCAGTTCTTC. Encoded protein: CASSDRDNYYEQFF.

The chain's CDR3 is CASSLANSSPYGYTF. The CDR3 nucleotides read TGCGCCAGCAGCTTGGCCAATAGTTCCCCCTATGGCTACACCTTC. The V gene is TRBV5-1, the J gene TRBJ1-2; D gene ambiguous. The germline V and J ends were trimmed by 0 bases and 4 bases, with 13 bases remaining between them. The CDR3 has 15 residues. The germline V gene has CDR1 SGHRS and CDR2 YFSETQ.

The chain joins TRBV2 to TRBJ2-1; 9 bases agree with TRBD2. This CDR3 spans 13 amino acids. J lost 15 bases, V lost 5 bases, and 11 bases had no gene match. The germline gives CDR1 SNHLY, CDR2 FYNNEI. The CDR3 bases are TGTGCCAGCAGTCCGAATCCGGGACTAGCAATGTTCTTC. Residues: CASSPNPGLAMFF.